This is a list of T cell receptor beta chains from one sample in a study of T cells in Graves' hyperthyroidism and ophthalmopathy. MiXCR, run by TCRdb on the multiplex PCR reads, gives a single entry per CDR3 protein. Among hundreds of thousands of distinct CDR3 sequences, 14% were seen once, and the ten largest hold under 30%. Sequenced sample: blood. The receptors derive from a woman aged 25 to 39 with Graves' hyperthyroidism. The CDR3 runs from the conserved cysteine through the conserved F or W. Fields, in order: V gene, D gene, clone size, J gene, CDR3 DNA, CDR3 protein. D genes are given only for firm matches. Rows may omit the clone size; those that give it use once, few, many or a size class.

v_call: TRBV6-1
d_call: .
clone_size: .
j_call: TRBJ2-1
cdr3_nt: TGTGCCAGCAGTCAAAGGGGCGCTAGTGAGCAGTTCTTC
cdr3_aa: CASSQRGASEQFF

v_call: TRBV6-5
d_call: TRBD1
clone_size: .
j_call: TRBJ1-2
cdr3_nt: TGTGCCAGCAGTTACGGATCGACAGGGGTTCCCCTTCATGGCTACACCTTC
cdr3_aa: CASSYGSTGVPLHGYTF

v_call: TRBV4-1
d_call: .
clone_size: few
j_call: TRBJ1-6
cdr3_nt: TGCGCCAGCAGTCAACAGCCTCTGGCACCCCTCCACTTT
cdr3_aa: CASSQQPLAPLHF

v_call: TRBV28
d_call: TRBD2
clone_size: few
j_call: TRBJ2-3
cdr3_nt: TGTGCCAGCGTCGGCAGCGGGAGAGATACGCAGTATTTT
cdr3_aa: CASVGSGRDTQYF

v_call: TRBV25-1
d_call: .
clone_size: few
j_call: TRBJ2-7
cdr3_nt: TGTGCCAGCATCGGTGGGCCCTACGAGCAGTACTTC
cdr3_aa: CASIGGPYEQYF

v_call: TRBV6-1
d_call: .
clone_size: .
j_call: TRBJ2-1
cdr3_nt: TGTGCCAGCAGCCTAAGACTAGTGGCTGAGCAGTTCTTC
cdr3_aa: CASSLRLVAEQFF

v_call: TRBV24-1
d_call: .
clone_size: .
j_call: TRBJ1-2
cdr3_nt: TGTGCCACCCTTCGCGAGGGTAGGGGGTATGGCTACACCTTC
cdr3_aa: CATLREGRGYGYTF

v_call: TRBV2
d_call: .
clone_size: many
j_call: TRBJ1-3
cdr3_nt: TGTGCCAGCAGTAGGGGGAGAGGAAACACCATATATTTT
cdr3_aa: CASSRGRGNTIYF

v_call: TRBV28
d_call: TRBD2
clone_size: many
j_call: TRBJ2-1
cdr3_nt: TGTGCCAGCAGTACAACCGGGACTACTCCGGTCAATGAGCAGTTCTTC
cdr3_aa: CASSTTGTTPVNEQFF

v_call: TRBV20-1
d_call: .
clone_size: many
j_call: TRBJ2-7
cdr3_nt: TGCAGTGCTAGAGATCTTCACTACGAGCAGTACTTC
cdr3_aa: CSARDLHYEQYF

v_call: TRBV12-3/TRBV12-4
d_call: .
clone_size: .
j_call: TRBJ1-5
cdr3_nt: TGTGCCAGCAGTTTAGCATTTGGCGGACAGTTCAATCAGCCCCAGCATTTT
cdr3_aa: CASSLAFGGQFNQPQHF

v_call: TRBV6-1
d_call: TRBD1
clone_size: once
j_call: TRBJ1-5
cdr3_nt: TGCGCCAGCGAAGATCCAGGGGGACAGGCCCAGCATTTT
cdr3_aa: CASEDPGGQAQHF

v_call: TRBV19
d_call: TRBD2
clone_size: .
j_call: TRBJ2-3
cdr3_nt: TGTGCCAGTAGTAGTCCTCCAGCGGGAACGAGCACAGATACGCAGTATTTT
cdr3_aa: CASSSPPAGTSTDTQYF

v_call: TRBV15
d_call: .
clone_size: many
j_call: TRBJ1-3
cdr3_nt: TGTGCCACCAGCAGCCGACAGAATGGGGACACCATATATTTT
cdr3_aa: CATSSRQNGDTIYF

v_call: TRBV11-2
d_call: TRBD1
clone_size: many
j_call: TRBJ2-1
cdr3_nt: TGTGCCAGCAGCCCCTGGACAGGGCTATACAATGAGCAGTTCTTC
cdr3_aa: CASSPWTGLYNEQFF